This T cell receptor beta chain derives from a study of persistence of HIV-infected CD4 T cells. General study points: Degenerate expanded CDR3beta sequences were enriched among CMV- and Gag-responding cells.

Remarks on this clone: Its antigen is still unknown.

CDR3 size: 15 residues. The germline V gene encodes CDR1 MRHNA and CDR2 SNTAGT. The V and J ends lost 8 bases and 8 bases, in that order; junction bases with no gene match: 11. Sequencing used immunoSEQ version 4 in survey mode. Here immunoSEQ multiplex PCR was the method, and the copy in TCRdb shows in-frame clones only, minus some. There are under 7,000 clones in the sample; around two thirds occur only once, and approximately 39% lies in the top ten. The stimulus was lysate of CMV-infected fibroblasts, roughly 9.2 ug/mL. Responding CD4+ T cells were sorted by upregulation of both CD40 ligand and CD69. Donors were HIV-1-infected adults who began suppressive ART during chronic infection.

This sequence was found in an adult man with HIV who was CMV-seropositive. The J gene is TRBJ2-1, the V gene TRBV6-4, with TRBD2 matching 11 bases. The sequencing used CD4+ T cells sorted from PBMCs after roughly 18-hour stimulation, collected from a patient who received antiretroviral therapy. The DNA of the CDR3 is TGTGCCAGCTCTTTTCTAGCGGGGGGATTTTATGAGCAGTTCTTC. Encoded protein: CASSFLAGGFYEQFF.